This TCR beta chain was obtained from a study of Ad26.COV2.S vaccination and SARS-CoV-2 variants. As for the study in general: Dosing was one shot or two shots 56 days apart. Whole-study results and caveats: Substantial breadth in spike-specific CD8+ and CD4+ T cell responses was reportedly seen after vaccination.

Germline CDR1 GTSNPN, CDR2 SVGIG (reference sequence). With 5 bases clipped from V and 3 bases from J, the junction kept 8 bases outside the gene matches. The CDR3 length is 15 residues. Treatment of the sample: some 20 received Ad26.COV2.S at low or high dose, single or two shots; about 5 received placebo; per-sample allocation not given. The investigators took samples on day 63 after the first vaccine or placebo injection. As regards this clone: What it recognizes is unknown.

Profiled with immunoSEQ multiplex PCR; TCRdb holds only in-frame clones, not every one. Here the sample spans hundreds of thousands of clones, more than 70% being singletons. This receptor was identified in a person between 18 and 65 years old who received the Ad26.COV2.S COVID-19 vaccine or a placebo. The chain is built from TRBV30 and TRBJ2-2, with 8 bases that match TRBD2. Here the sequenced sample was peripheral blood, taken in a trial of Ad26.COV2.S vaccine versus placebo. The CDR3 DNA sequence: TGTGCCTGGGGCCGGCGGGGGGTGGACACCGGGGAGCTGTTTTTT. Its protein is CAWGRRGVDTGELFF.